The entry below gives a single T cell receptor beta chain sequence along with its context. Repertoires were generated with immunoSEQ multiplex PCR, while TCRdb's copy carries only in-frame clones and drops some. The sample records tens of thousands of clones, approximately 92% being singletons. The data are from a study of graft-versus-host responses after intestinal transplantation. This receptor was identified in a human patient who received an intestinal transplant, so some T cells may come from the graft donor. The sequenced sample was PBMCs, obtained roughly 760 days after a first intestinal transplant, on the day of a second.

In nucleotides, the CDR3 is TGTGCCTGGACCGGGCCCCACGAGCAGTACTTC. Encoded protein: CAWTGPHEQYF. The chain combines TRBV30 with TRBJ2-7; D gene uncertain. V gave up 4 bases and J gave up 5 bases, with 9 bases separating them. Germline V gene lookup returns CDR1 GTSNPN and CDR2 SVGIG (reference sequence). The CDR3 totals 11 residues.